Listed below are T cell receptor beta chains from one sample, sequenced in a study of blood T cell repertoires in COVID-19. Data came from immunoSEQ multiplex PCR; TCRdb stores just in-frame clones and leaves some out. The repertoire holds 390,000 or so clones, with roughly nine tenths as singletons. The sequencing sample was made of PBMCs or T cells enriched from blood (not recorded which). Receptors originate from a man aged 18 to 35 who had recovered from COVID-19. CDR3s leave out the opening cysteine and the closing phenylalanine or tryptophan.

v_call	j_call	cdr3_aa
TRBV11-2	TRBJ2-7	ASSLEGGIYEQY
TRBV9	TRBJ1-2	ASSVQTALDYGYT
TRBV6-5	TRBJ1-2	ASSRGTGDYGYT
TRBV19	TRBJ1-1	ASRERGNTEAF
TRBV4-1	TRBJ2-1	ASSQVRGTYNEQF
TRBV28	TRBJ2-7	ASSLGQGSEQY
TRBV3-1/TRBV3-2	TRBJ1-2	ASSQDSRIYGYT
TRBV28	TRBJ2-2	ASSIETSSAGELF
TRBV6-5	TRBJ2-7	ASSYEKRYEQY
TRBV7-2	TRBJ2-1	ASSFGGRGNEQF
TRBV11-1	TRBJ1-1	ASSPSRVAEAF
TRBV19	TRBJ2-2	ASSITSGALPTGELF